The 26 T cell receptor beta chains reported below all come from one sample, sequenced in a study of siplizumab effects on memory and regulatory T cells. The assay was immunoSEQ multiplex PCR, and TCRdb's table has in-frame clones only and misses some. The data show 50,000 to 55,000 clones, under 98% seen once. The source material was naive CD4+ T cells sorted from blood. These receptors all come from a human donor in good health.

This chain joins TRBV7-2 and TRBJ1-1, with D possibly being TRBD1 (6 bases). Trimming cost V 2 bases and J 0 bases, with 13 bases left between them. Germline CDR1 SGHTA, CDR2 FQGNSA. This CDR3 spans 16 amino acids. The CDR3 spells CASSLHARDMNTEAFF. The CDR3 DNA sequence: TGTGCCAGCAGCTTACACGCCAGGGACATGAACACTGAAGCTTTCTTT.

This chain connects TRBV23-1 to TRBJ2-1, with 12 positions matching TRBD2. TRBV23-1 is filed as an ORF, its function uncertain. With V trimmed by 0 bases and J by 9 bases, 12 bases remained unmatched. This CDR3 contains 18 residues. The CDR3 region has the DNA TGCGCCAGCAGTCAATCAGGGGGCCCTAGCGGGAGGGGCGGTGAGCAGTTCTTC. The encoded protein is CASSQSGGPSGRGGEQFF.

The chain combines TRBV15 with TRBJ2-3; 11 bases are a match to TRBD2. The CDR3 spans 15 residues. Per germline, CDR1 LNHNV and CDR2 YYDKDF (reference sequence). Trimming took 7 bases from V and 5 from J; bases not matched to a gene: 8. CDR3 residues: CATTQLAGDRDTQYF. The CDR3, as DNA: TGTGCCACCACCCAACTAGCGGGAGATCGAGATACGCAGTATTTT.

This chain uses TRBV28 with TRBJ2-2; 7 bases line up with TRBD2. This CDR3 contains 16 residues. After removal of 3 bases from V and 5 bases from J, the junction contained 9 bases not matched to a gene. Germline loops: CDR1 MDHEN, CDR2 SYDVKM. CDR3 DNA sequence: TGTGCCAGCAGTTTCGGTGGCGGGAGTAGGACCGGGGAGCTGTTTTTT. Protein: CASSFGGGSRTGELFF.

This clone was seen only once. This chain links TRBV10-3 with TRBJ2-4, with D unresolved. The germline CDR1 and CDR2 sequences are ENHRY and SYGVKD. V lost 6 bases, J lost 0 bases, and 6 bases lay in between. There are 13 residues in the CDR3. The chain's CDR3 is CAIRALAKNIQYF. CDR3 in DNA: TGTGCCATCAGGGCGCTAGCCAAAAACATTCAGTACTTC.

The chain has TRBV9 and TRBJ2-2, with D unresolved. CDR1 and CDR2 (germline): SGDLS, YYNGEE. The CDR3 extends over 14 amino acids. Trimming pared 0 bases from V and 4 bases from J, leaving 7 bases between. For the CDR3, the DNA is TGTGCCAGCAGCGTAGTTGCGGTCACCGGGGAGCTGTTTTTT. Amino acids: CASSVVAVTGELFF.

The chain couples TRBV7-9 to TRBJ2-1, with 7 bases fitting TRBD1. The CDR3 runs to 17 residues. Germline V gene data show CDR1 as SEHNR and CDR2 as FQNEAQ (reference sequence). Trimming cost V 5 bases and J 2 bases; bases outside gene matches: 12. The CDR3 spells CASSPFRTGNPYNEQFF. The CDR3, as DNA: TGTGCCAGCAGCCCCTTTAGGACAGGCAACCCCTACAATGAGCAGTTCTTC.

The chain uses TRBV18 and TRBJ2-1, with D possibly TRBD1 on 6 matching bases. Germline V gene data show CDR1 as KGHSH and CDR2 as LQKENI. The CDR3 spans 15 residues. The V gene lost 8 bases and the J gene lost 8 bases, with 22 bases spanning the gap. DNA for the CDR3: TGTGCCAGCGCAGGAGACCCGGTCAGGGGCGATGAGCAGTTCTTC. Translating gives CASAGDPVRGDEQFF.

The DNA of the CDR3 is TGTGCCAGCAGAGGGGGCACGAACACTGAAGCTTTCTTT. This gives the protein CASRGGTNTEAFF. This chain uses TRBV11-2 with TRBJ1-1; 7 bases are shared with TRBD1. V shed 6 bases and J 1 base; nucleotides not matched to a gene: 2. The germline V gene has CDR1 SGHAT and CDR2 FQNNGV. CDR3 length: 13 amino acids.

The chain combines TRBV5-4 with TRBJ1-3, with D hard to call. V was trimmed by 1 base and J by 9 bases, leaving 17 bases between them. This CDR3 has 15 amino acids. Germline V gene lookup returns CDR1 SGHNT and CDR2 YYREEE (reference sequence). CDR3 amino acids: CASSLSSDGFSTIYF. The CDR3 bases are TGTGCCAGCAGCTTGAGTTCTGATGGATTTAGCACCATATATTTT.

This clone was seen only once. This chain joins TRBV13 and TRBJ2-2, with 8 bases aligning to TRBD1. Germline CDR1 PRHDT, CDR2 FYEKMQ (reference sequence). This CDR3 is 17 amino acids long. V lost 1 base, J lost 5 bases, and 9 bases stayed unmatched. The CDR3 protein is CASSLVAVRQGTGELFF. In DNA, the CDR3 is TGTGCCAGCAGCTTAGTCGCCGTGAGACAGGGGACCGGGGAGCTGTTTTTT.

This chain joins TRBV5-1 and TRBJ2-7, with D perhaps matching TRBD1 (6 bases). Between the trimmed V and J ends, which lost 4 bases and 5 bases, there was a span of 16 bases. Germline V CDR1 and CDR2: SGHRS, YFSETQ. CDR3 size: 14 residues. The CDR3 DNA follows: TGCGCCAGCAGCCTCAGGGGAGTCCGGGACGAGCAGTACTTC. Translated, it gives CASSLRGVRDEQYF.

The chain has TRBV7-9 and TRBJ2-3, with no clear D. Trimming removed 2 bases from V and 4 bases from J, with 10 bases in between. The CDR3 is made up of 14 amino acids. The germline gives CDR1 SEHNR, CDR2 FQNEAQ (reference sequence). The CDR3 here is CASSLSAPSDTQYF. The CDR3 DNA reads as TGTGCCAGCAGCTTATCCGCCCCATCAGATACGCAGTATTTT.

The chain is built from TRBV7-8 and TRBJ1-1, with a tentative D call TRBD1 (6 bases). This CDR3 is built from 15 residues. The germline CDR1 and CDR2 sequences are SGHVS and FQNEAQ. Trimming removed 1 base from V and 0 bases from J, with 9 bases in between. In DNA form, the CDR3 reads TGTGCCAGCAGCTTAGGACAGGCGGTGAACACTGAAGCTTTCTTT. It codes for CASSLGQAVNTEAFF.

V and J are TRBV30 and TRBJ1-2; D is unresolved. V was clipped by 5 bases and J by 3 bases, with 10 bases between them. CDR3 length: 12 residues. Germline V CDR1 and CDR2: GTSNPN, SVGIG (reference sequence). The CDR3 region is CAWQMVYYGYTF. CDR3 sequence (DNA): TGTGCCTGGCAGATGGTGTACTATGGCTACACCTTC. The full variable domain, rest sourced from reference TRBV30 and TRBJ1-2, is SQTIHQWPATLVQPVGSPLSLECTVEGTSNPNLYWYRQAAGRGLQLLFYSVGIGQISSEVPQNLSASRPQDRQFILSSKKLLLSDSGFYLCAWQMVYYGYTFGSGTRLTVV.

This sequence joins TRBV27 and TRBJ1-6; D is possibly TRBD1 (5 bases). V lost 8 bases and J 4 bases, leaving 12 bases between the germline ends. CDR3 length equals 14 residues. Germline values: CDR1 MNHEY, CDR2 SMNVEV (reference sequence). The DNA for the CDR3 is TGTGCCAGCGGGCGGGGACCATATAATTCACCCCTCCACTTT. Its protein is CASGRGPYNSPLHF.

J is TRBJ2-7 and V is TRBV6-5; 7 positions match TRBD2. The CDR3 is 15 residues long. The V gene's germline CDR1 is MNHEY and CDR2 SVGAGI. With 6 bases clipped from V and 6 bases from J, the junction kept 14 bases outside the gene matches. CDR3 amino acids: CASSRGGREFSEQYF. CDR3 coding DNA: TGTGCCAGCAGCCGAGGTGGGCGGGAGTTTTCCGAGCAGTACTTC.

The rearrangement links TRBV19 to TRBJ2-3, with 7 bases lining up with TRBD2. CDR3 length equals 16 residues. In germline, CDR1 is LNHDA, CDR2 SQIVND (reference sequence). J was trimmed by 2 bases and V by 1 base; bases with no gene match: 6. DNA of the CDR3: TGTGCCAGTAGTATAGTCGCTAGCGGAGCCACAGATACGCAGTATTTT. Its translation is CASSIVASGATDTQYF. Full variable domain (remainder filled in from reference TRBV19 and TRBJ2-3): DGGITQSPKYLFRKEGQNVTLSCEQNLNHDAMYWYRQDPGQGLRLIYYSQIVNDFQKGDIAEGYSVSREKKESFPLTVTSAQKNPTAFYLCASSIVASGATDTQYFGPGTRLTVL.

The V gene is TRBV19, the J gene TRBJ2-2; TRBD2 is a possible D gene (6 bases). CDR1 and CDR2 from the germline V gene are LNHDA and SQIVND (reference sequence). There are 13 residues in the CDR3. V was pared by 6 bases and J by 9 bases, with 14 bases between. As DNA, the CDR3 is TGTGCCAGTAGCCGCGGGGTTTCCTGGGAGCTGTTTTTT. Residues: CASSRGVSWELFF.

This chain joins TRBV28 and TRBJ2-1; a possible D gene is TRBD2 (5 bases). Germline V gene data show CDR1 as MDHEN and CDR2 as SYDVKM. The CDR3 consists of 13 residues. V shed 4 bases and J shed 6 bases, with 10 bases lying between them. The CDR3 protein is CASSSGGPNEQFF. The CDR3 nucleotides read TGTGCCAGCAGTTCGGGCGGGCCCAATGAGCAGTTCTTC.

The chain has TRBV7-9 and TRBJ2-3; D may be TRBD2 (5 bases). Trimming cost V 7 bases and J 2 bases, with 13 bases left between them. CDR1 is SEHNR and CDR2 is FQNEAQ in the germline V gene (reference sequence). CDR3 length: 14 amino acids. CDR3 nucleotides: TGTGCCAGCACCGGGATAGATGTCACAGATACGCAGTATTTT. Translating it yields CASTGIDVTDTQYF.

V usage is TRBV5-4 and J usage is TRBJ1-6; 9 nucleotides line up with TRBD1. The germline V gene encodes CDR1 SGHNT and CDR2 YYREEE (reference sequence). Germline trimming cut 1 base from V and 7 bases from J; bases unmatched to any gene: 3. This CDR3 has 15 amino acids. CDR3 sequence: CASSLRDRVNSPLHF. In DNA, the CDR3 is TGTGCCAGCAGCTTGAGGGACAGGGTCAATTCACCCCTCCACTTT.

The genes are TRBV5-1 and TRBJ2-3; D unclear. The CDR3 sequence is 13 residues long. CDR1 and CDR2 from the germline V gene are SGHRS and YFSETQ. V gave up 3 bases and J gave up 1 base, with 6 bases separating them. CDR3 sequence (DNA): TGCGCCAGCAGCTCGGTTGGCACAGATACGCAGTATTTT. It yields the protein CASSSVGTDTQYF.

The CDR3 DNA reads TGTGCCAGCAGCTCCCCGAGGGCTAGCGGGATCTCCTACGAGCAGTACTTC. It encodes CASSSPRASGISYEQYF. The rearrangement uses TRBV7-8 and TRBJ2-7; 9 bases match TRBD2. V lost 4 bases and J lost 0; bases outside the gene matches: 10. CDR3 size: 17 residues. Germline CDR1 SGHVS, CDR2 FQNEAQ.

CDR3 DNA sequence: TGCGCCAGCAGCCCCCCGGGGCGCAATCAGCCCCAGCATTTT. It encodes CASSPPGRNQPQHF. J is TRBJ1-5 and V is TRBV4-1, with a weak D call TRBD1 (5 bases). Trimming removed 4 bases at V and 2 bases at J, with 9 bases between. This CDR3 spans 14 amino acids. Per the germline V gene, CDR1 is MGHRA and CDR2 is YSYEKL.

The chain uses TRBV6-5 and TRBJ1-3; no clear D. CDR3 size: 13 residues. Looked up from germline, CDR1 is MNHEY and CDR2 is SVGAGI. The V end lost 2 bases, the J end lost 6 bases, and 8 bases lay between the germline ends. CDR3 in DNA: TGTGCCAGCAGTTACGACGGGGTAAACACCATATATTTT. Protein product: CASSYDGVNTIYF.